Below, 18 T cell receptor beta chains from the same sample are listed, as sequenced in a study of blood T cells in healthy people across ages (dated by TCRdb to between 2014 and 2017). Library method: 5' RACE. Data came from an Illumina HiSeq 2500. A second roughly 6 to 11 cycle PCR used a sample-barcoded 5' primer and a J-beta primer mix. TCRdb trimmed the raw reads at Q25, called clones with MiXCR and kept productive beta chains. Rows merge per CDR3 protein into single entries with the most common DNA and genes. This sample lists 500,000 to 700,000 distinct CDR3 sequences; approximately 30% were detected once. About 15% of the sample rests with the top ten. Specimen: blood. These receptors all stem from an elderly woman in good health.

The rearrangement links TRBV28 to TRBJ2-1, with D unresolved. The V gene's germline CDR1 is MDHEN and CDR2 SYDVKM. Trimming took off 4 bases at V and 9 bases at J, with 10 bases between the two ends. This CDR3 has 12 residues. CDR3 DNA: TGTGCCAGCAGTTCCCTCCCGGGTGAGCAGTTCTTC. It is translated as CASSSLPGEQFF.

The sample holds many counts of this clonotype. This sequence joins TRBV7-6 and TRBJ2-7; tentatively, D is TRBD2 (6 bases). This CDR3 contains 16 residues. Germline loops: CDR1 SGHVS, CDR2 FNYEAQ. V dropped 5 bases and J dropped 6 bases, with 23 bases sitting between them. The DNA for the CDR3 is TGTGCCAGCAGCAATACGGTCGCCGGAGGGCCCCCCGAGCAGTACTTC. Its protein product is CASSNTVAGGPPEQYF. Variable domain in full (rest from reference TRBV7-6 and TRBJ2-7): GAGVSQSPRYKVTKRGQDVALRCDPISGHVSLYWYRQALGQGPEFLTYFNYEAQQDKSGLPNDRFSAERPEGSISTLTIQRTEQRDSAMYRCASSNTVAGGPPEQYFGPGTRLTVT.

This clonotype was detected many times. The chain carries TRBV29-1 and TRBJ1-2; D is unresolved. This CDR3 contains 14 residues. V dropped 6 bases and J dropped 0 bases, with 14 bases sitting between them. Germline V gene data show CDR1 as SQVTM and CDR2 as ANQGSEA. The CDR3 is CSVPDPETNYGYTF. The CDR3 bases are TGCAGCGTACCGGACCCAGAGACTAACTATGGCTACACCTTC. Looking up the rest from reference TRBV29-1 and TRBJ1-2 gives the full variable domain: SAVISQKPSRDICQRGTSLTIQCQVDSQVTMMFWYRQQPGQSLTLIATANQGSEATYESGFVIDKFPISRPNLTFSTLTVSNMSPEDSSIYLCSVPDPETNYGYTFGSGTRLTVV.

This clonotype was detected many times. Since a much larger clone is just one base distant, this may be a read error. V usage is TRBV5-6 and J usage is TRBJ2-6; perhaps TRBD1 as D (5 bases). This CDR3 has 15 amino acids. Germline values: CDR1 SGHDT, CDR2 YYEEEE. The CDR3, as DNA: TGTGCCAGCAGCTACGATCCACCTGGGGCCAACGTCCGGACTTTC. Residues: CASSYDPPGANVRTF.

This clonotype was seen repeatedly, ten times or more. V gene TRBV12-3 or TRBV12-4 combines with J gene TRBJ1-2; the match to TRBD1 covers 7 bases. The CDR3 runs 15 residues. V gave up 6 bases and J gave up 1 base; unmatched junction bases: 8. DNA for the CDR3: TGTGCCAGCAGCCCCACCGGGACAGTTAACTATGGCTACACCTTC. It codes for CASSPTGTVNYGYTF.

There are a few counts of this clonotype. The V and J genes are TRBV5-1 and TRBJ2-2; 8 bases match TRBD1. Germline loops: CDR1 SGHRS, CDR2 YFSETQ. V was pared by 1 base and J by 0 bases, with 5 bases of the junction left unmatched. The CDR3 length is 17 residues. This CDR3 is CASSLTTGGANTGELFF. For the CDR3, the DNA is TGCGCCAGCAGCTTGACCACAGGGGGAGCGAACACCGGGGAGCTGTTTTTT.

About this clonotype: A much larger clone lies a single base off, so this may be a read error. V and J are TRBV7-2 and TRBJ2-1; 8 bases match TRBD2. V was pared by 5 bases and J by 13 bases, with 16 bases of the junction left unmatched. Germline lookup yields CDR1 SGHTA and CDR2 FQGNSA. CDR3 length: 15 amino acids. The CDR3 spells CASSPREGKVETQFF. Here the CDR3 DNA reads TGTGCCAGCAGCCCCCGGGAGGGGAAGGTGGAGACCCAGTTCTTC. Combining the CDR3 with reference TRBV7-2 and TRBJ2-1 gives the whole variable domain GAGVSQSPSNKVTEKGKDVELRCDPISGHTALYWYRQSLGQGLEFLIYFQGNSAPDKSGLPSDRFSAERTGGSVSTLTIQRTQQEDSAVYLCASSPREGKVETQFFGPGTRLTVL.

This clonotype was found many times. The rearrangement links TRBV4-2 to TRBJ1-6; 7 nucleotides line up with TRBD1. Unmatched junction bases numbered 5, after V lost 0 bases and J lost 6 bases. The CDR3 consists of 16 residues. Germline V gives CDR1 LGHNA, CDR2 YNFKEQ. CDR3 amino acids: CASSQDRGQANSPLHF. DNA of the CDR3: TGTGCCAGCAGCCAAGATCGTGGACAGGCTAATTCACCCCTCCACTTT.

The V call is TRBV7-2, the J call TRBJ1-1; the D gene is possibly TRBD1 (5 bases). Trimming stripped 1 base from V and 1 base from J, with 13 bases between. Germline loops: CDR1 SGHTA, CDR2 FQGNSA. The CDR3 is made up of 16 amino acids. The chain's CDR3 is CASSLGGRDENTEAFF. The DNA of the CDR3 is TGTGCCAGCAGCTTAGGGGGACGGGACGAGAACACTGAAGCTTTCTTT.

With respect to this clonotype: Just one base apart from a much larger clone, this may be a read error. This chain uses TRBV20-1 with TRBJ1-5; 9 bases agree with TRBD1. Germline CDR1 DFQATT, CDR2 SNEGSKA (reference sequence). This CDR3 contains 14 residues. CDR3 in DNA: TGCGGTGCACGGGGACAGGGAAATGGTCAGCCCCAGCATTTT. This translates into CGARGQGNGQPQHF.

This clonotype occurred many times. The chain has TRBV27 and TRBJ2-1; D unclear. Germline-derived CDR1 and CDR2 are MNHEY and SMNVEV (reference sequence). V gave up 5 bases and J gave up 2 bases, with 25 bases separating them. There are 19 residues in the CDR3. For the CDR3, the DNA is TGTGCCAGCAGTGCGACCTTAACCCGCCTAGTCAGGACCTACAATGAGCAGTTCTTC. Protein: CASSATLTRLVRTYNEQFF.

This clonotype was observed many times. The rearrangement links TRBV20-1 to TRBJ2-7; D may be TRBD2 (5 bases). Germline CDR1 is DFQATT and CDR2 is SNEGSKA (reference sequence). Trimming stripped 3 bases from V and 6 bases from J, with 21 bases between. The CDR3 extends over 15 amino acids. The DNA for the CDR3 is TGCAGTGCTAGCCTCCCGCCGGGGAATTCCGGCGAGCAGTACTTC. Residues: CSASLPPGNSGEQYF.

This clonotype was picked up many times. Here the CDR3 reads CASSLQGTANYGYTF. The CDR3 nucleotides read TGCGCCAGCAGCTTACAGGGAACCGCTAACTATGGCTACACCTTC. The rearrangement joins TRBV5-1 to TRBJ1-2, with D perhaps TRBD1 (6 bases). CDR1 and CDR2 (germline): SGHRS, YFSETQ. The V end lost 2 bases, the J end lost 0 bases, and 11 bases lay between the germline ends. The length of the CDR3 is 15 residues.

A note on this clonotype: With a much larger clone just one base away, this may be a read error. This chain joins TRBV7-2 and TRBJ2-1; D is unclear. The CDR3 contains 11 residues. Germline assignment: CDR1 SGHTA and CDR2 FQGNSA. In nucleotides, the CDR3 is TGTGCCGGCAGCTTTTTCAATGAGCAGTTCTTC. It is translated as CAGSFFNEQFF. Full variable domain (rest looked up from reference TRBV7-2 and TRBJ2-1): GAGVSQSPSNKVTEKGKDVELRCDPISGHTALYWYRQSLGQGLEFLIYFQGNSAPDKSGLPSDRFSAERTGGSVSTLTIQRTQQEDSAVYLCAGSFFNEQFFGPGTRLTVL.

This clonotype was counted many times. CDR3 amino acids: CASSYAGGGYGYTF. The CDR3 nucleotides are TGTGCCAGCAGTTACGCAGGGGGCGGGTATGGCTACACCTTC. V usage is TRBV6-5 and J usage is TRBJ1-2; 8 positions match TRBD1. Germline loops: CDR1 MNHEY, CDR2 SVGAGI. J gave up 5 bases and V 2 bases, and 4 bases lay outside the gene matches. The CDR3 is 14 residues long.

This clonotype was seen repeatedly, ten times or more. This sequence joins TRBV7-2 and TRBJ2-3; a possible D gene is TRBD2 (6 bases). This CDR3 region has 15 residues. V gave up 1 base and J gave up 5 bases, with 13 bases separating them. Per germline, CDR1 SGHTA and CDR2 FQGNSA. CDR3: CASSLGPSAGDTQYF. The CDR3 nucleotides are TGTGCCAGCAGCTTAGGGCCCTCAGCGGGAGATACGCAGTATTTT.

The chain uses TRBV20-1 and TRBJ2-7; D might be TRBD2 (5 bases). V was shortened by 4 bases and J by 0 bases, with 13 bases between the two germline ends. Germline CDR1 reads DFQATT; CDR2 reads SNEGSKA (reference sequence). This CDR3 contains 14 residues. CDR3 coding DNA: TGCAGTGCTACTACTAGGACCCTCTCCTACGAGCAGTACTTC. It translates to CSATTRTLSYEQYF.

This clonotype was observed many times. The chain carries TRBV15 and TRBJ2-7; tentatively, D is TRBD1 or TRBD2 (6 bases each). With 3 bases removed from V and 4 bases from J, the gap between germline ends came to 16 bases. Germline V lookup: CDR1 LNHNV, CDR2 YYDKDF (reference sequence). The CDR3 covers 15 residues. CDR3 sequence (DNA): TGTGCCACCAGCAGGTTGTTCGGGGGCGGGTACGAGCAGTACTTC. Its translation is CATSRLFGGGYEQYF.